This T cell receptor (beta chain) was recovered during a study of beta chain features in type 1 diabetes. General study results and limits: Comparison showed that naive, central memory and Treg TCRB repertoires appeared more similar among patients than among healthy donors. Moderately but significantly shorter TCRB CDR3s were found in Type 1 diabetes patients in all four CD4+ subsets.

The CDR3 contains 14 residues. V lost 8 bases, J lost 6 bases, and 18 bases lay in between. From germline, CDR1 is SGHAT and CDR2 FQNNGV. As every portion of the isolated RNA was reverse transcribed, the sequencing read expressed TCRB transcripts. Sequenced naive, central memory and regulatory T cell samples produced an average of roughly 3.6 million reads. Clones were read by immunoSEQ multiplex PCR, and TCRdb kept only the in-frame ones, dropping some. The top ten hold approximately 0.015% of the sample, which has hundreds of thousands of clones, approximately 10% seen once. A few counts support this clone. Its antigen remains unidentified.

The receptor comes from a man under 40 with type 1 diabetes. Sequenced sample: naive CD4+ T cells from blood. The V and J genes are TRBV11-2 and TRBJ2-3; D is unresolved. The CDR3, as DNA: TGTGCCAGCTCCCTTAATCCCGTTTTGGATACGCAGTATTTT. Amino acid sequence: CASSLNPVLDTQYF.